The present T cell receptor (beta chain) was sequenced within a study of T cells in Graves' hyperthyroidism and ophthalmopathy. The germline V gene has CDR1 KGHSH and CDR2 LQKENI. The CDR3 extends over 11 amino acids. V dropped 3 bases and J dropped 8 bases, with 7 bases sitting between them. At least ten counts were recorded for this clonotype. Its specificity is unknown. No ophthalmopathy progression within 18 months constituted stable Graves' hyperthyroidism. Amplification of TCR beta CDR3 regions used RNA as the template. In the first-round RT-PCR of the TCR CDR3, the HTBI primer set was used. From the multiplex PCR reads, TCRdb called clonotypes with MiXCR, one entry per CDR3 protein. This sample has over 500,000 distinct CDR3 sequences, with 14% found just once. Findings and limits, study-wide: Before onset, ophthalmopathy was predicted by the model a median around 6 months earlier.

Sequencing input: blood. The chain is built from TRBV18 and TRBJ1-1, with unresolved D. This clonotype originated in a woman in her 40s with Graves' hyperthyroidism. The CDR3: CASSPESEAFF. The CDR3 DNA reads TGTGCCAGCTCACCGGAGAGCGAAGCTTTCTTT.